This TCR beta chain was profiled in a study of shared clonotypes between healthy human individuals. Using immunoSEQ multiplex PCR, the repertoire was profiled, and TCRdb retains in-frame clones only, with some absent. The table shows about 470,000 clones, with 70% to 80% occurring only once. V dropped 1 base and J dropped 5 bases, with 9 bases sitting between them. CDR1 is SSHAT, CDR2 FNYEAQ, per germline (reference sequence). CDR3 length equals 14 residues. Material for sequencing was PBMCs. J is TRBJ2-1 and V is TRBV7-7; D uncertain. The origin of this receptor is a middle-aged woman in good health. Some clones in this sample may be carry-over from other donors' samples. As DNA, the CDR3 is TGTGCCAGCAGCTTAGAGGTCGGTCACAATGAGCAGTTCTTC. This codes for CASSLEVGHNEQFF.